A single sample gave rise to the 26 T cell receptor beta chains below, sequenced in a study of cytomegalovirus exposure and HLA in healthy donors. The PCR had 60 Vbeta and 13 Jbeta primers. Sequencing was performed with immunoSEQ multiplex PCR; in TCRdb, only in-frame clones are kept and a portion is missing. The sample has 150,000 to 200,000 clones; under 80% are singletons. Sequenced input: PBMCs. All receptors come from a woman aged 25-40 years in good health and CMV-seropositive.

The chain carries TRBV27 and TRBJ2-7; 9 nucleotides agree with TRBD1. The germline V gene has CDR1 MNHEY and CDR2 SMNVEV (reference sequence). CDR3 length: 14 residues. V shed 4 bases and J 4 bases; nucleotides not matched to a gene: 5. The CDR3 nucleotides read TGTGCCAGCAGTTGGACAGGGGCCGAGTACGAGCAGTACTTC. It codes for CASSWTGAEYEQYF.

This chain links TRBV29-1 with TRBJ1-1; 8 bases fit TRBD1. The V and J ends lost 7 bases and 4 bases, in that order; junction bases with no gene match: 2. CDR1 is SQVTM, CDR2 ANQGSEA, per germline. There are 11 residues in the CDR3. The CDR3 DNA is TGCAGCGCCACAGGGGGCACTGAAGCTTTCTTT. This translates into CSATGGTEAFF.

CDR3 in DNA: TGTGCCAGCAGGTCGAGGGAGTCTAACTATGGCTACACCTTC. The encoded protein is CASRSRESNYGYTF. The genes are TRBV2 and TRBJ1-2; D not certain. V lost 6 bases and J lost 0, with 11 bases in between. The CDR3 loop spans 14 amino acids. Germline V gene lookup returns CDR1 SNHLY and CDR2 FYNNEI.

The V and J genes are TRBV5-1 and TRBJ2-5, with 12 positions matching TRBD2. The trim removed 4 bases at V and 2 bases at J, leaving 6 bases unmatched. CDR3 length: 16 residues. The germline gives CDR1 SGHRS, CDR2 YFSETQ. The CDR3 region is CASSPRLAGVQETQYF. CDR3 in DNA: TGCGCCAGCAGCCCCCGACTAGCGGGGGTACAAGAGACCCAGTACTTC.

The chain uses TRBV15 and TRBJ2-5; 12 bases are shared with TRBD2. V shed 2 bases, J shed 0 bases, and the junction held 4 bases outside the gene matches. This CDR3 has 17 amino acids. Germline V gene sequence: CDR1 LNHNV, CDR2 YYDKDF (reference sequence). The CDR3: CATSRLAGGLYQETQYF. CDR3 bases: TGTGCCACCAGCAGACTAGCGGGGGGGCTGTACCAAGAGACCCAGTACTTC.

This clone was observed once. The DNA of the CDR3 is TGCGCCAGCAGCCAGGAAGGGGGCTCCCAGCCCCAGCATTTT. It translates to CASSQEGGSQPQHF. The rearrangement joins TRBV4-3 to TRBJ1-5; TRBD1 matches 7 bases. Looked up from germline, CDR1 is LGHNA and CDR2 is YSLEER. V shed 3 bases, J shed 7 bases, and the junction held 6 bases outside the gene matches. CDR3 length: 14 amino acids.

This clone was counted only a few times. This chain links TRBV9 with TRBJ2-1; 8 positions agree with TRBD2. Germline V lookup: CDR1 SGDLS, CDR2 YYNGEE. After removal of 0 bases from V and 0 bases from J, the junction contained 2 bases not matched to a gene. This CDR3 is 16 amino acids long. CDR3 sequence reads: CASSVVAGSSYNEQFF. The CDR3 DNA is TGTGCCAGCAGCGTAGTAGCGGGGAGCTCCTACAATGAGCAGTTCTTC.

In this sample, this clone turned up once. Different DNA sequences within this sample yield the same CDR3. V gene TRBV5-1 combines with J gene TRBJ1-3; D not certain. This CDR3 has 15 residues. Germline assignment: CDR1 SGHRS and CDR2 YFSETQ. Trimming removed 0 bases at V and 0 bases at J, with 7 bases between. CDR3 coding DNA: TGCGCCAGCAGCTTGGCGGGGAGCTCTGGAAACACCATATATTTT. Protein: CASSLAGSSGNTIYF.

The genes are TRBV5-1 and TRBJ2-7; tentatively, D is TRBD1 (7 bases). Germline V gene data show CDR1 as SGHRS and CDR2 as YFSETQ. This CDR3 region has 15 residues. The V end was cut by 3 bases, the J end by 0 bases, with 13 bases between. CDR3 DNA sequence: TGCGCCAGCAGCTCGCAGGGGGGCTTCTCCTACGAGCAGTACTTC. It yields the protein CASSSQGGFSYEQYF.

The CDR3 nucleotides read TGTGCCAGCAGCTTAGCGGGCGGCAATCAGCCCCAGCATTTT. It is translated as CASSLAGGNQPQHF. The chain recombines TRBV7-9 with TRBJ1-5, with unresolved D. Germline CDR1 reads SEHNR; CDR2 reads FQNEAQ (reference sequence). The CDR3 covers 14 residues. V gave up 0 bases and J gave up 2 bases, with 5 bases separating them.

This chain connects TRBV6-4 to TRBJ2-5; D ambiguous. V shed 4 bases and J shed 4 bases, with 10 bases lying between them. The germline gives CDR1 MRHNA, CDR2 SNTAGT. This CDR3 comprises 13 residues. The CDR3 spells CASSVRSAETQYF. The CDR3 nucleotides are TGTGCCAGCAGTGTCAGAAGTGCAGAGACCCAGTACTTC.

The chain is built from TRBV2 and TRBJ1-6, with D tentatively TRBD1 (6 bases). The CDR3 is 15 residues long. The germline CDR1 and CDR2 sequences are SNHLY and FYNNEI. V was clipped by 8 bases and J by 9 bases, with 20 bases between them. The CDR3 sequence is CASPKEGQQVSPLHF. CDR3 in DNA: TGTGCCAGCCCAAAAGAAGGACAGCAGGTTTCACCCCTCCACTTT.

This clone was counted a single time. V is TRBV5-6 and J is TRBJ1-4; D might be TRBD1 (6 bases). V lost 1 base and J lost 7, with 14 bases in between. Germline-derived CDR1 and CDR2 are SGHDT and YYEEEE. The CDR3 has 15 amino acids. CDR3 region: CASSLLSGAGEKLFF. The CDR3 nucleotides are TGTGCCAGCAGCTTGTTATCAGGGGCGGGTGAAAAACTGTTTTTT.

The CDR3 DNA follows: TGTGCCAGCAGCCCCGGGACAGAGACCCATCAGCCCCAGCATTTT. This codes for CASSPGTETHQPQHF. The genes are TRBV7-9 and TRBJ1-5, with 7 nucleotides matching TRBD1. Trimming at V came to 5 bases and at J to 5 bases, leaving 9 bases not matched to a gene. The CDR3 has 15 residues. Germline CDR1 is SEHNR and CDR2 is FQNEAQ (reference sequence).

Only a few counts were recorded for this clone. The CDR3 loop is CASSESRVRGYGYTF. CDR3 sequence (DNA): TGCGCCAGCAGTGAGTCGCGGGTCAGGGGATATGGCTACACCTTC. The gene calls are TRBV10-1 and TRBJ1-2; weak D call: TRBD1 (6 bases). There are 15 residues in the CDR3. Germline loops: CDR1 WNHNN, CDR2 SYGVQD (reference sequence). Trimming left V 0 bases short and J 5 bases short, with 13 bases between.

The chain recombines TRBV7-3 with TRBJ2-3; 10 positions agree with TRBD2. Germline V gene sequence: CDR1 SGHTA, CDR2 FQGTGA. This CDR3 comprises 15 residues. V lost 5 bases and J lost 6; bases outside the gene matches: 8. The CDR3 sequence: CASSPSGGAGDTQYF. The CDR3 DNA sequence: TGTGCCAGCAGCCCCAGCGGGGGGGCCGGTGATACGCAGTATTTT.

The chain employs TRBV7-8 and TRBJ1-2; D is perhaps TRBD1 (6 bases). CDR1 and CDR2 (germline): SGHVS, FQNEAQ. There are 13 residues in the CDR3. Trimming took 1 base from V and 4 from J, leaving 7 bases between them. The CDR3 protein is CASSLGRGYGYTF. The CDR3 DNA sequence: TGTGCCAGCAGCTTAGGCAGGGGCTATGGCTACACCTTC.

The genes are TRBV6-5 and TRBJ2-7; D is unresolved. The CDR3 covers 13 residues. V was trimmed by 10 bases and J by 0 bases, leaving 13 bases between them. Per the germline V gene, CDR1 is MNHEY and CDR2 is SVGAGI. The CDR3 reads CATRRPGSYEQYF. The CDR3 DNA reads TGTGCCACCCGCCGCCCCGGCTCCTACGAGCAGTACTTC.

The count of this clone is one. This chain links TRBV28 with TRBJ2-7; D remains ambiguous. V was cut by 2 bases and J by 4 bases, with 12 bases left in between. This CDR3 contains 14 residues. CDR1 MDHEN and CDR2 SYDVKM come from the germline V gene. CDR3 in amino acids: CASSLPGLWYEQYF. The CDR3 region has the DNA TGTGCCAGCAGTTTACCAGGTTTGTGGTACGAGCAGTACTTC. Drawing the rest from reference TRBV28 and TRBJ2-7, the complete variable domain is DVKVTQSSRYLVKRTGEKVFLECVQDMDHENMFWYRQDPGLGLRLIYFSYDVKMKEKGDIPEGYSVSREKKERFSLILESASTNQTSMYLCASSLPGLWYEQYFGPGTRLTVT.

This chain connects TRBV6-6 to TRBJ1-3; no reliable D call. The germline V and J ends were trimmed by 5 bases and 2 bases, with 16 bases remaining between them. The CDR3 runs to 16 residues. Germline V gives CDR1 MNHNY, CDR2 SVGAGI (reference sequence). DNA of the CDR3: TGTGCCAGCAGTCGCGAATTGTCAGGCGCTGGAAACACCATATATTTT. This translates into CASSRELSGAGNTIYF.

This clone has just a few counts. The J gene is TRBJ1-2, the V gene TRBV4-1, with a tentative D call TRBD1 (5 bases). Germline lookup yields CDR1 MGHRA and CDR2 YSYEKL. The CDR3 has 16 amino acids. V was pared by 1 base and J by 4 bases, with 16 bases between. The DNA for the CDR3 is TGCGCCAGCAGCCAAGCCCCACAGGTTCCCGCCTATGGCTACACCTTC. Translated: CASSQAPQVPAYGYTF.

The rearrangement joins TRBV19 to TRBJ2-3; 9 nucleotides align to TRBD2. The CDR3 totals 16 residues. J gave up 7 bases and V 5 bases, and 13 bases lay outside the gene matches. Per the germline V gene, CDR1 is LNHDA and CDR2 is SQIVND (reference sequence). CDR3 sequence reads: CASSSRLGGGANTQYF. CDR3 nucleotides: TGTGCCAGTAGTTCCCGACTGGGCGGGGGGGCAAATACGCAGTATTTT.

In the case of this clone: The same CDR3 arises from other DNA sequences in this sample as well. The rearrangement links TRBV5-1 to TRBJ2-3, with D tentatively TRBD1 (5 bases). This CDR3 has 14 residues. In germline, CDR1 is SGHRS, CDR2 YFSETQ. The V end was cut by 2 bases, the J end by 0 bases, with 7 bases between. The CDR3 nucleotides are TGCGCCAGCAGCTTAGGACAAAGCACAGATACGCAGTATTTT. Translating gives CASSLGQSTDTQYF.

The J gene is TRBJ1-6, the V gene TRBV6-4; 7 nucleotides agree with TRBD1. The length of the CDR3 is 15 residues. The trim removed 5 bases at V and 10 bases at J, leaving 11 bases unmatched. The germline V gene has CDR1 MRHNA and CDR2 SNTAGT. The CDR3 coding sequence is TGTGCCAGCAGTATACGGGCAGGGGGAAGCTCACCCCTCCACTTT. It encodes CASSIRAGGSSPLHF.

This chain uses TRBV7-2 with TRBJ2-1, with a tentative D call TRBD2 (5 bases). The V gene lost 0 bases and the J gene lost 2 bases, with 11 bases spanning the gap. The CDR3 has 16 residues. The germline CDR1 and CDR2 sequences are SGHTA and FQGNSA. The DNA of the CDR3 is TGTGCCAGCAGCTTAGCAGGAGGACCAACCTACAATGAGCAGTTCTTC. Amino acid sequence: CASSLAGGPTYNEQFF.

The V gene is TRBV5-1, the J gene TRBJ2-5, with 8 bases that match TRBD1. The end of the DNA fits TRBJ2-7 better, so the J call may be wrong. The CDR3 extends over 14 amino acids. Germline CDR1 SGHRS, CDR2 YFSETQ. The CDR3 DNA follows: TGCGCCAGCAGCTCAGGGACAGGTGAGAGCGAGCAGTACTTC. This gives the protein CASSSGTGESEQYF.